The next 15 T cell receptor beta chains were all read from a single sample in a study of identifying expanded T cells in peripheral blood. The repertoire was sequenced with immunoSEQ multiplex PCR; TCRdb's copy has only in-frame clones and lacks some. The sample comprises tens of thousands of clones, 84% of which are singletons, and more than 15% rests with the top ten. Sequencing was carried out using blood. All receptors derive from a person aged 18 to 70 in good health.

V usage is TRBV28 and J usage is TRBJ1-2, with a possible D match to TRBD1 (6 bases). This CDR3 has 14 residues. In germline, CDR1 is MDHEN, CDR2 SYDVKM. The V and J ends lost 2 bases and 3 bases respectively, with 10 bases between them. For the CDR3, the DNA is TGTGCCAGCAGTTTACGTCGACAGGACTATGGCTACACCTTC. It yields the protein CASSLRRQDYGYTF.

This chain connects TRBV5-1 to TRBJ2-7; D may match TRBD1 or TRBD2 (5 bases each). CDR1 and CDR2 from the germline V gene are SGHRS and YFSETQ. CDR3 size: 17 residues. V lost 0 bases and J lost 3, with 19 bases in between. CDR3 residues: CASSLGDGGSLNYEQYF. CDR3 sequence (DNA): TGCGCCAGCAGCTTGGGGGACGGCGGGTCCCTTAACTACGAGCAGTACTTC.

CDR3: CASSSGGTNQPQHF. The CDR3 DNA sequence: TGTGCCAGCAGCTCAGGCGGAACTAATCAGCCCCAGCATTTT. This chain joins TRBV7-8 and TRBJ1-5; D unclear. The CDR3 has 14 residues. From germline, CDR1 is SGHVS and CDR2 FQNEAQ. Trimming stripped 4 bases from V and 4 bases from J, with 11 bases between.

V usage is TRBV6-6 and J usage is TRBJ2-7, with D tentatively TRBD2 (5 bases). Germline V gene data show CDR1 as MNHNY and CDR2 as SVGAGI (reference sequence). The CDR3 runs to 13 residues. V was pared by 6 bases and J by 3 bases, with 12 bases between. CDR3 loop: CASSQAAGYEQYF. The DNA for the CDR3 is TGTGCCAGCAGCCAGGCGGCGGGCTACGAGCAGTACTTC.

This chain uses TRBV5-1 with TRBJ2-3; no clear D gene. Trimming took 0 bases from V and 2 from J, leaving 7 bases between them. The CDR3 extends over 14 amino acids. Germline CDR1 SGHRS, CDR2 YFSETQ. CDR3 DNA: TGCGCCAGCAGCTTGGCCCAGAACACAGATACGCAGTATTTT. Encoded protein: CASSLAQNTDTQYF.

In its sample, this clone was seen once. The chain uses TRBV27 and TRBJ1-2, with 8 bases that match TRBD1. Germline CDR1 MNHEY, CDR2 SMNVEV (reference sequence). V shed 4 bases and J 5 bases; nucleotides not matched to a gene: 9. CDR3 size: 15 residues. CDR3 bases: TGTGCCAGCAGTTCCTGGACAGGGAGTTCGTATGGCTACACCTTC. Its translation: CASSSWTGSSYGYTF.

The gene calls are TRBV7-3 and TRBJ1-1; 11 nucleotides agree with TRBD1. The J segment lost 4 bases and the V segment lost 5 bases, leaving 6 bases of the junction unmatched. The CDR3 loop spans 15 amino acids. Germline CDR1 reads SGHTA; CDR2 reads FQGTGA. This CDR3 reads CASSPQGQGGTEAFF. CDR3 sequence (DNA): TGTGCCAGCAGCCCCCAGGGACAGGGGGGCACTGAAGCTTTCTTT.

This rearrangement joins TRBV4-2 to TRBJ2-7, with D perhaps TRBD2 (5 bases). Germline V gene lookup returns CDR1 LGHNA and CDR2 YNFKEQ. The CDR3 contains 15 residues. V was shortened by 2 bases and J by 4 bases, with 15 bases between the two germline ends. CDR3 bases: TGTGCCAGCAGCCAAAACCGGGGTTGGTCTTACGAGCAGTACTTC. It codes for CASSQNRGWSYEQYF.

The CDR3 reads CASSLDLLAGGVDIQYF. The DNA of the CDR3 is TGTGCCAGCAGCTTAGATCTACTAGCGGGAGGTGTAGACATTCAGTACTTC. This rearrangement joins TRBV7-9 to TRBJ2-4; 12 bases match TRBD2. The CDR3 covers 17 residues. Trimming took 1 base from V and 8 from J; bases not matched to a gene: 9. Germline CDR1 is SEHNR and CDR2 is FQNEAQ (reference sequence).

The chain has TRBV9 and TRBJ2-1, with 9 nucleotides matching TRBD2. CDR3 length equals 15 residues. V lost 4 bases and J lost 9; bases outside the gene matches: 11. Germline loops: CDR1 SGDLS, CDR2 YYNGEE. The CDR3 here is CASSTHGTSTPEQFF. The DNA for the CDR3 is TGTGCCAGCAGCACTCACGGGACTAGCACGCCTGAGCAGTTCTTC.

This rearrangement joins TRBV30 to TRBJ1-2; D possibly corresponds to TRBD1 (6 bases). CDR3 size: 15 residues. From germline, CDR1 is GTSNPN and CDR2 SVGIG (reference sequence). V shed 0 bases and J shed 5 bases, with 16 bases lying between them. The CDR3 DNA reads as TGTGCCTGGAGTGTACGGATAACAGGGTTGTATGGCTACACCTTC. Encoded protein: CAWSVRITGLYGYTF.

V is TRBV4-1 and J is TRBJ2-7; TRBD2 might be the D (6 bases). CDR3 length: 11 residues. V was shortened by 8 bases and J by 3 bases, with 8 bases between the two germline ends. Germline V gives CDR1 MGHRA, CDR2 YSYEKL. The CDR3 spells CASADYYEQYF. The CDR3 coding sequence is TGCGCCAGCGCGGACTACTACGAGCAGTACTTC.

The chain is built from TRBV4-3 and TRBJ2-7, with D uncertain. This CDR3 is built from 14 residues. The V end lost 0 bases, the J end lost 4 bases, and 10 bases lay between the germline ends. Germline loops: CDR1 LGHNA, CDR2 YSLEER. CDR3 nucleotides: TGCGCCAGCAGCCAAGATCCTCGTAGTTACGAGCAGTACTTC. It yields the protein CASSQDPRSYEQYF.

The gene calls are TRBV5-4 and TRBJ2-7; no reliable D call. The CDR3 totals 11 residues. Germline V gene data show CDR1 as SGHNT and CDR2 as YYREEE (reference sequence). Trimming took 4 bases from V and 5 from J, leaving 7 bases between them. The CDR3 nucleotides are TGTGCCAGCAGCGGGAAGGACGAGCAGTACTTC. Its translation: CASSGKDEQYF.

J is TRBJ2-2 and V is TRBV11-3; TRBD2 is a possible D gene (5 bases). CDR1 SGHNT and CDR2 YENEEA come from the germline V gene. The CDR3 runs to 14 residues. Trimming shortened V by 5 bases and J by 6 bases, and 13 bases separated the two germline ends. For the CDR3, the DNA is TGTGCCAGCAGCGAGGGTAGTATACCCGGGGAGCTGTTTTTT. As protein: CASSEGSIPGELFF.